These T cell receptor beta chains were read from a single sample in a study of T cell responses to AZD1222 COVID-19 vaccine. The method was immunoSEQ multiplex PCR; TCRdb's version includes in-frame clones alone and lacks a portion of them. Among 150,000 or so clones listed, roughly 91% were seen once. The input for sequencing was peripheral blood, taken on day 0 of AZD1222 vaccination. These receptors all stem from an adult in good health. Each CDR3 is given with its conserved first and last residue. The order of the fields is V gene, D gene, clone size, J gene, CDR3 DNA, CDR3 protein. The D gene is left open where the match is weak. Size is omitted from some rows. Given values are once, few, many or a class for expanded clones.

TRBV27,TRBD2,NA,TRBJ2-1,TGTGCCCGCCGTTCCCGCCCGGGGGGCCCACGGGGGGGGCAGTTCTTC,CARRSRPGGPRGGQFF
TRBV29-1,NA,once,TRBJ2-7,TGCAGCGTTGAAGATCGCCACACCCAGACCGGGGAGCAGTACTTC,CSVEDRHTQTGEQYF
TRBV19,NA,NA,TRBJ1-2,TGTGCCAGTAGTACGCTGGGGGCCGCCACTAACTATGGCTACACCTTC,CASSTLGAATNYGYTF
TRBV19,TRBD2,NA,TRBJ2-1,TGTGCCAGTAGTACTTCATTGGGACTAAACATTGGCAATGAGCAGTTCTTC,CASSTSLGLNIGNEQFF
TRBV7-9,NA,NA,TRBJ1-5,TGTGCCAGCAGCTTAGGGGTAGGCAGTAACAATCAGCCCCAGCATTTT,CASSLGVGSNNQPQHF
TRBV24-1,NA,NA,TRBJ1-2,TGTGCCACCAGTGATCGCGTCAGGAACTATGGCTACACCTTC,CATSDRVRNYGYTF
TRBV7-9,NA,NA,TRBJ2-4,TGTGCCAGCAGCTTGCACCCACCGGCCGTAGCCAAAAACATTCAGTACTTC,CASSLHPPAVAKNIQYF
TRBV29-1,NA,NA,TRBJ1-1,TGCAGCGTTACGCCAAACGGGATGAACACTGAAGCTTTCTTT,CSVTPNGMNTEAFF
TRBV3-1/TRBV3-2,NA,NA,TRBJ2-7,TGTGCCAGCAGCCAAGATTTTGGTAAGGTCTACGAGCAGTACTTC,CASSQDFGKVYEQYF
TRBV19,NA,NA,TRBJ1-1,TGTGCCAGTAGTGTCCACAGGCAGGGCATATCGAGGAACACTGAAGCTTTCTTT,CASSVHRQGISRNTEAFF
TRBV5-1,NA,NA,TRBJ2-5,TGCGCCAGCAGCTTGGCCGGGCAGGGAAGGAGCGAGACCCAGTACTTC,CASSLAGQGRSETQYF
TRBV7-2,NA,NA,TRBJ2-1,TGTGCCAGCAGCCCGTGGGACCAGACCTACAATGAGCAGTTCTTC,CASSPWDQTYNEQFF
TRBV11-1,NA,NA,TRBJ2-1,TGTGCCAGCAGCGGCACAGCCGAACCCAATGAGCAGTTCTTC,CASSGTAEPNEQFF
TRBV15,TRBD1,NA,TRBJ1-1,TGTGCCACCAGCAGTAAGTACAGGGGAGTCGGTGAAGCTTTCTTT,CATSSKYRGVGEAFF
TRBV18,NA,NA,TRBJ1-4,TGTGCCAGCTCACCCTCGGACAGTAATGAAAAACTGTTTTTT,CASSPSDSNEKLFF
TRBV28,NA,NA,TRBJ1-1,TGTGCCAGCAGTCAGGGGTCACACACTGAAGCTTTCTTT,CASSQGSHTEAFF
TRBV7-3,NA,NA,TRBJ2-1,TGTGCCAGCAGCTTAGGAGGGGTCTCCTACAATGAGCAGTTCTTC,CASSLGGVSYNEQFF
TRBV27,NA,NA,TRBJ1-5,TGTGCCAGCAGTTTTCAGGGAGGGGGTCAGCCCCAGCATTTT,CASSFQGGGQPQHF
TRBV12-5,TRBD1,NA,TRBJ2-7,TGTGCTAGTGGTTTTCGGGTCCCGTTGACCGGGACAGGGGCCTACGAGCAGTACTTC,CASGFRVPLTGTGAYEQYF
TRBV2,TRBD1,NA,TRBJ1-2,TGTGCCAGCAGCGGGGACAGGGGCGCCTATGGCTACACCTTC,CASSGDRGAYGYTF
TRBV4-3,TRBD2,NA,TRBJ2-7,TGCGCCAGCAGCCAAGATAGGACTAGCGGGAGGTACGAGCAGTACTTC,CASSQDRTSGRYEQYF
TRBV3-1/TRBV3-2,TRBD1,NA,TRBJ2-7,TGTGCCAGCAGCCATTCGGGGACAGCTTGGGAGTACTTC,CASSHSGTAWEYF
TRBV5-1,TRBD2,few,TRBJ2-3,TGCGCCAGCAGACAGCAGCCCGGGGCGGGGGGCGCAGATACGCAGTATTTT,CASRQQPGAGGADTQYF
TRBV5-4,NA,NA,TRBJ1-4,TGTGCCAGCAGCTTGGCTGGGGCTTCTAGAGGGGGAAATGAAAAACTGTTTTTT,CASSLAGASRGGNEKLFF
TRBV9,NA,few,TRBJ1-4,TGTGCCAGCAGCGTAGGAGAGGTTTCAACTAATGAAAAACTGTTTTTT,CASSVGEVSTNEKLFF
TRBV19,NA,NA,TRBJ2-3,TGTGCCAGTAGTATAAGAGATAGCACAGATACGCAGTATTTT,CASSIRDSTDTQYF
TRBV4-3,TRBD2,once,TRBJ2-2,TGCGCCAGCAGCCAAGTAGGAGCTAGCGGGAGTTTCCTGAGTGAGGAGCTGTTTTTT,CASSQVGASGSFLSEELFF
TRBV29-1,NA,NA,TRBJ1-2,TGCAGCGTTGAAGATCTCTGGGGGAGCGGTAACTATGGCTACACCTTC,CSVEDLWGSGNYGYTF
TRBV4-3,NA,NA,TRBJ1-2,TGCGCCAGCAGCCAAGATAGGCGGGGGGTCTATGGCTACACCTTC,CASSQDRRGVYGYTF
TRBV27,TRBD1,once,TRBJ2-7,TGTGCCAGCAGTTCGATTGGACAGGGTGAGCAGTACTTC,CASSSIGQGEQYF
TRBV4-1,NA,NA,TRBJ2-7,TGCGCCAGCAGCCCCGACAGCTACGAGCAGTACTTC,CASSPDSYEQYF